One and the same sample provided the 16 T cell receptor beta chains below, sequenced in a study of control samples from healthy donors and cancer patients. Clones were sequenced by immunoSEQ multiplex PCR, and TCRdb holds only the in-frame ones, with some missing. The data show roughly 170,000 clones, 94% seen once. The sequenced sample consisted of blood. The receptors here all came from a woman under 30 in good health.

The CDR3 DNA reads as TGCAGCGTTGAAGATAAGGGTATAGGTAATGAGCAGTTCTTC. This codes for CSVEDKGIGNEQFF. V is TRBV29-1 and J is TRBJ2-1; D gene uncertain. The CDR3 sequence is 14 residues long. CDR1 and CDR2 (germline): SQVTM, ANQGSEA. V lost 0 bases and J 7 bases, leaving 13 bases between the germline ends.

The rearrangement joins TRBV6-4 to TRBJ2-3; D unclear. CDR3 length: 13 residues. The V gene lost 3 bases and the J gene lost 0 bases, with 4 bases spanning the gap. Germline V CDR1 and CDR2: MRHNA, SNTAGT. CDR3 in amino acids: CASSEGSTDTQYF. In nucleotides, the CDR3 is TGTGCCAGCAGTGAGGGCAGCACAGATACGCAGTATTTT.

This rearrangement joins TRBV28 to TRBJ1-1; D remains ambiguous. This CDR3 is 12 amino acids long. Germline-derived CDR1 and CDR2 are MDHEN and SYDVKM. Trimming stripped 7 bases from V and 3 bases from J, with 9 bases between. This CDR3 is CASTEPHTEAFF. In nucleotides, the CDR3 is TGTGCCAGCACCGAGCCTCACACTGAAGCTTTCTTT. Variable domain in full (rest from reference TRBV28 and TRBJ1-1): DVKVTQSSRYLVKRTGEKVFLECVQDMDHENMFWYRQDPGLGLRLIYFSYDVKMKEKGDIPEGYSVSREKKERFSLILESASTNQTSMYLCASTEPHTEAFFGQGTRLTVV.

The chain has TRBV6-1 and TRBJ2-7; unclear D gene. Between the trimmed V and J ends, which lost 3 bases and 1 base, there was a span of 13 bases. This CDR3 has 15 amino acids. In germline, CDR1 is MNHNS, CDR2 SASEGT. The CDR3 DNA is TGTGCCAGCAGTGATAACCAGATCTCGTCCTACGAGCAGTACTTC. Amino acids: CASSDNQISSYEQYF.

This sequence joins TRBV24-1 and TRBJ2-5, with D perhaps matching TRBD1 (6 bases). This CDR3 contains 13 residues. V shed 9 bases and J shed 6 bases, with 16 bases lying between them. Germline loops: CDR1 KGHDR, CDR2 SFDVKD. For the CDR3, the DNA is TGTGCCACCGAGACAGGTGATGGGAAGACCCAGTACTTC. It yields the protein CATETGDGKTQYF.

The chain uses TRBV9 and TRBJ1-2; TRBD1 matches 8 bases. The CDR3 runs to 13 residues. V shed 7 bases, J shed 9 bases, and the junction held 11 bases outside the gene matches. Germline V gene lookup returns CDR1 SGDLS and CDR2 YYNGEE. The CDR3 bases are TGTGCCAGCGAGGGAGGACAGGGCATAAGCTACACCTTC. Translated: CASEGGQGISYTF.

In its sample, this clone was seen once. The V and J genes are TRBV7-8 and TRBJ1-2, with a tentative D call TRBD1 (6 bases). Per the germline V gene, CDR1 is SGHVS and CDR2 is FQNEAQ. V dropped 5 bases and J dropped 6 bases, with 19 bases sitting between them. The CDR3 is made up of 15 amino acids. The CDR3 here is CASSREGGVIHGYTF. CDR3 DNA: TGTGCCAGCAGCCGGGAGGGGGGCGTAATCCATGGCTACACCTTC.

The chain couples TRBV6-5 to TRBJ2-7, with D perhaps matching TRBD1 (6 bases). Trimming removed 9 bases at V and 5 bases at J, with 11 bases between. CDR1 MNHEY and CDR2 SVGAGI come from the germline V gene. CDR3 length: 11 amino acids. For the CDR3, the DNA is TGTGCCAGTGAACAGGGAAACGAGCAGTACTTC. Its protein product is CASEQGNEQYF.

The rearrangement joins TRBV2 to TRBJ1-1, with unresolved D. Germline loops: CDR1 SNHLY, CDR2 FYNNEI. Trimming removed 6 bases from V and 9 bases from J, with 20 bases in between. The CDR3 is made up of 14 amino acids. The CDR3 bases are TGTGCCAGCAGCGCGGACTTTACCCCTGGCCAAGCTTTCTTT. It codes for CASSADFTPGQAFF. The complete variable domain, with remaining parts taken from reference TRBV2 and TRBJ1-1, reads EPEVTQTPSHQVTQMGQEVILRCVPISNHLYFYWYRQILGQKVEFLVSFYNNEISEKSEIFDDQFSVERPDGSNFTLKIRSTKLEDSAMYFCASSADFTPGQAFFGQGTRLTVV.

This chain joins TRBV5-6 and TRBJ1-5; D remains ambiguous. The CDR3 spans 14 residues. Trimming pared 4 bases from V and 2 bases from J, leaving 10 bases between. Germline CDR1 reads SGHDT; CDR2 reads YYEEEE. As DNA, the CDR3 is TGTGCCAGCAGCAGAGACAAGGGCAATCAGCCCCAGCATTTT. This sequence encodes CASSRDKGNQPQHF.

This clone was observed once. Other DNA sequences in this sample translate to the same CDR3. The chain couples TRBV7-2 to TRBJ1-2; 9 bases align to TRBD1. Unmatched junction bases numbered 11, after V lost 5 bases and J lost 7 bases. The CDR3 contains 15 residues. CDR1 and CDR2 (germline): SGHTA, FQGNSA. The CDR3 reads CASSTSQGAGGGYTF. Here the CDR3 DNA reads TGTGCCAGCAGCACCTCACAGGGGGCCGGGGGTGGCTACACCTTC.

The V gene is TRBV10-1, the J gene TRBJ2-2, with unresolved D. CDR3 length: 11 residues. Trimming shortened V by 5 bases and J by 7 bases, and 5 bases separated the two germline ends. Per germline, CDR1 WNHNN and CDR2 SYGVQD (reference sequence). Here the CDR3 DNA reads TGCGCCAGCAGTTACAGCGGGGAGCTGTTTTTT. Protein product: CASSYSGELFF.

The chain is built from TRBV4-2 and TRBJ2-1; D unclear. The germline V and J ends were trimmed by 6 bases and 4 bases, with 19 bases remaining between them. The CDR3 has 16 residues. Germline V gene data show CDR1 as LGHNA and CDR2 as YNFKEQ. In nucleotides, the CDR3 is TGTGCCAGCAGTCCTCTTAGGGCGGAAATATACAATGAGCAGTTCTTC. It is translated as CASSPLRAEIYNEQFF.

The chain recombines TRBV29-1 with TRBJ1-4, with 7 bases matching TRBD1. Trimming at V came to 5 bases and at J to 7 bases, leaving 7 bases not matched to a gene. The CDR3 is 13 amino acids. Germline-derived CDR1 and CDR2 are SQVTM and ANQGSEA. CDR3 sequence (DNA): TGCAGCGTTACACGGACAGGCGTTGAAAAACTGTTTTTT. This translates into CSVTRTGVEKLFF.

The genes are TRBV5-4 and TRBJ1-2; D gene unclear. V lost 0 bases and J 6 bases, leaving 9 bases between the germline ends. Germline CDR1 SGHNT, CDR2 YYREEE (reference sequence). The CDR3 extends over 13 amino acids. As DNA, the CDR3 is TGTGCCAGCAGCTTGGGCATTTTAAATGGCTACACCTTC. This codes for CASSLGILNGYTF.

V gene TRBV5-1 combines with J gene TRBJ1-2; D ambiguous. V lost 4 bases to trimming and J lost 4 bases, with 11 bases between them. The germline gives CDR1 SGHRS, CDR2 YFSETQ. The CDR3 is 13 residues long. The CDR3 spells CASSPVPVYGYTF. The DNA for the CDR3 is TGCGCCAGCAGCCCAGTCCCGGTCTATGGCTACACCTTC.